Presented here are 32 T cell receptor beta chains from one specimen sequenced in a study of T cells in Graves' hyperthyroidism and ophthalmopathy. Amplification yielded TCR beta CDR3 regions, with RNA transcripts as the source. The HTBI primer set served for first-round RT-PCR of the TCR CDR3. Each CDR3 protein is one row after TCRdb ran MiXCR on the multiplex PCR reads. The table shows 250,000 or so distinct CDR3 sequences, with 15% to 20% occurring only once. The sequencing input was blood. These receptors originate from a woman younger than 35 with Graves' ophthalmopathy.

The V call is TRBV5-4, the J call TRBJ2-5; D is ambiguous. The CDR3 length is 13 residues. CDR1 is SGHNT, CDR2 YYREEE, per germline (reference sequence). V lost 1 base and J lost 2, with 6 bases in between. The CDR3, as DNA: TGTGCCAGCAGCTTGCGCAATCAAGAGACCCAGTACTTC. Its protein is CASSLRNQETQYF.

Many counts were recorded for this clonotype. The gene calls are TRBV13 and TRBJ2-1; TRBD2 matches at 12 bases. V lost 5 bases and J lost 8; bases outside the gene matches: 10. The CDR3 is made up of 16 amino acids. In germline, CDR1 is PRHDT, CDR2 FYEKMQ (reference sequence). The CDR3 sequence: CASSPSGGANTDEQFF. The CDR3 nucleotides are TGTGCCAGCAGCCCTAGCGGGGGGGCCAATACCGATGAGCAGTTCTTC. Together with reference TRBV13 and TRBJ2-1, the CDR3 gives the full variable domain: AAGVIQSPRHLIKEKRETATLKCYPIPRHDTVYWYQQGPGQDPQFLISFYEKMQSDKGSIPDRFSAQQFSDYHSELNMSSLELGDSALYFCASSPSGGANTDEQFFGPGTRLTVL.

The chain has TRBV7-8 and TRBJ1-1; TRBD1 matches at 10 bases. The CDR3 spans 16 residues. Germline CDR1 SGHVS, CDR2 FQNEAQ. With 4 bases clipped from V and 4 bases from J, the junction kept 9 bases outside the gene matches. The CDR3 spells CASSSGTGAYFTEAFF. For the CDR3, the DNA is TGTGCCAGCAGCTCCGGGACAGGGGCGTATTTCACTGAAGCTTTCTTT.

V gene TRBV12-3 or TRBV12-4 combines with J gene TRBJ2-3; a possible D gene is TRBD1 (6 bases). V lost 8 bases, J lost 2 bases, and 8 bases lay in between. The CDR3 is 12 amino acids. In DNA form, the CDR3 reads TGTGCCAGCGGGACACCCACAGATACGCAGTATTTT. Protein product: CASGTPTDTQYF.

As regards this clonotype: A much larger clone lies a single base off, so this may be a read error. The chain carries TRBV2 and TRBJ1-2; TRBD1 might be the D (5 bases). V lost 3 bases and J 8 bases, leaving 10 bases between the germline ends. The CDR3 length is 12 residues. Germline V gene data show CDR1 as SNHLY and CDR2 as FYNNEI. DNA of the CDR3: TGTGCCAGCAGTGATTTGAGGGACGGCTACACCTTC. This codes for CASSDLRDGYTF.

V and J are TRBV12-3 or TRBV12-4 and TRBJ1-1; D remains ambiguous. The CDR3 length is 13 residues. The V and J ends lost 10 bases and 4 bases respectively, with 16 bases between them. The CDR3 spells CATRAQLVTEAFF. The CDR3 DNA follows: TGTGCCACAAGGGCCCAGTTAGTCACTGAAGCTTTCTTT.

This clonotype was seen at least ten times. CDR3 DNA: TGTGCCAGCAGCCCCCGGGGACAGATGAACACTGAAGCTTTCTTT. Its protein is CASSPRGQMNTEAFF. The rearrangement uses TRBV11-1 and TRBJ1-1; 7 positions match TRBD1. Germline CDR1 reads SGHAT; CDR2 reads FQDESV (reference sequence). This CDR3 comprises 15 residues. The trim removed 5 bases at V and 0 bases at J, leaving 6 bases unmatched.

This clonotype was seen ten or more times. The chain has TRBV11-2 and TRBJ1-1, with a weak D call TRBD1 (5 bases). The V and J ends lost 1 base and 8 bases respectively, with 11 bases between them. Germline V gives CDR1 SGHAT, CDR2 FQNNGV. CDR3 size: 13 residues. DNA of the CDR3: TGTGCCAGCAGCTTAGTGGGGGGTCCCGAAGCTTTCTTT. Its protein is CASSLVGGPEAFF.

This clonotype was recorded at least ten times. The chain recombines TRBV27 with TRBJ1-1, with D unclear. CDR1 is MNHEY and CDR2 is SMNVEV in the germline V gene (reference sequence). V was shortened by 1 base and J by 0 bases, with 9 bases between the two germline ends. CDR3 length: 15 amino acids. CDR3 nucleotides: TGTGCCAGCAGTTTATTTTACAGTATGAACACTGAAGCTTTCTTT. Protein: CASSLFYSMNTEAFF.

The chain employs TRBV4-1 and TRBJ1-1; D is undetermined. The CDR3 sequence is 15 residues long. V was trimmed by 1 base and J by 1 base, leaving 10 bases between them. Germline V CDR1 and CDR2: MGHRA, YSYEKL. CDR3 sequence reads: CASSQVGLRNTEAFF. The CDR3 region has the DNA TGCGCCAGCAGCCAAGTCGGACTCAGGAACACTGAAGCTTTCTTT.

This sequence joins TRBV29-1 and TRBJ2-1; 13 bases align to TRBD2. Germline V lookup: CDR1 SQVTM, CDR2 ANQGSEA. The CDR3 contains 13 residues. The V and J ends lost 7 bases and 8 bases, in that order; junction bases with no gene match: 5. Here the CDR3 reads CSATTSGRYEQFF. In DNA, the CDR3 is TGCAGCGCCACGACTAGCGGGAGGTATGAGCAGTTCTTC.

This clonotype was counted a few times. The genes are TRBV24-1 and TRBJ2-1; TRBD2 aligns across 12 bases. This CDR3 is built from 16 residues. The trim removed 4 bases at V and 9 bases at J, leaving 9 bases unmatched. Germline assignment: CDR1 KGHDR and CDR2 SFDVKD. The DNA for the CDR3 is TGTGCCACCAGTGAGTCTAGCGGGGGGGCCCGGCCTGAGCAGTTCTTC. Its translation is CATSESSGGARPEQFF.

The chain links TRBV28 to TRBJ2-7, with TRBD2 identical over 13 bases. Germline values: CDR1 MDHEN, CDR2 SYDVKM. V lost 3 bases to trimming and J lost 5 bases; unmatched junction nucleotides: 4. This CDR3 is built from 15 residues. The CDR3 loop reads CASSLITSGGDEQYF. CDR3 nucleotides: TGTGCCAGCAGTTTGATTACTAGCGGGGGGGACGAGCAGTACTTC.

This clonotype has at least ten counts. This sequence joins TRBV20-1 and TRBJ2-3; 7 bases map to TRBD2. This CDR3 region has 15 residues. Trimming at V came to 4 bases and at J to 6 bases, leaving 13 bases not matched to a gene. The V gene's germline CDR1 is DFQATT and CDR2 SNEGSKA (reference sequence). In DNA form, the CDR3 reads TGCAGTGCTACACGACTCGGGGCGGGGGTGGATACGCAGTATTTT. It codes for CSATRLGAGVDTQYF.

This clonotype was seen many times. This CDR3 is CATSRDSAAAYNEQFF. In DNA, the CDR3 is TGTGCCACCAGCAGAGACTCCGCAGCGGCCTACAATGAGCAGTTCTTC. The chain joins TRBV15 to TRBJ2-1; D may be TRBD2 (5 bases). The germline V gene has CDR1 LNHNV and CDR2 YYDKDF (reference sequence). The CDR3 contains 16 residues. Trimming shortened V by 0 bases and J by 2 bases, and 11 bases separated the two germline ends.

The table lists this clonotype with many counts. The chain combines TRBV24-1 with TRBJ1-1; D is possibly TRBD1 (5 bases). The germline V and J ends were trimmed by 0 bases and 0 bases, with 13 bases remaining between them. This CDR3 region has 17 residues. Germline CDR1 reads KGHDR; CDR2 reads SFDVKD. The chain's CDR3 is CATSDLGGAPMNTEAFF. Written as DNA, the CDR3 is TGTGCCACCAGTGATTTGGGAGGGGCCCCCATGAACACTGAAGCTTTCTTT.

This clonotype was observed at least ten times. The chain recombines TRBV27 with TRBJ2-3; 7 bases map to TRBD2. This CDR3 has 15 amino acids. Germline V gives CDR1 MNHEY, CDR2 SMNVEV (reference sequence). V shed 5 bases, J shed 2 bases, and the junction held 7 bases outside the gene matches. As DNA, the CDR3 is TGTGCCAGCAGTCCCCGGGACTACCCCACAGATACGCAGTATTTT. This codes for CASSPRDYPTDTQYF.

This clonotype was seen a handful of times. The chain links TRBV20-1 to TRBJ2-3; TRBD1 aligns across 10 bases. Trimming at V came to 3 bases and at J to 7 bases, leaving 10 bases not matched to a gene. The CDR3 is made up of 15 amino acids. Per the germline V gene, CDR1 is DFQATT and CDR2 is SNEGSKA (reference sequence). The CDR3, as DNA: TGCAGTGCTAGGGTTGGGACAGGGGTATTAAATACGCAGTATTTT. It translates to CSARVGTGVLNTQYF.

At least ten counts were recorded for this clonotype. V usage is TRBV13 and J usage is TRBJ2-1; 11 bases are a match to TRBD2. The V gene's germline CDR1 is PRHDT and CDR2 FYEKMQ (reference sequence). With 5 bases clipped from V and 3 bases from J, the junction kept 6 bases outside the gene matches. The CDR3 is made up of 16 amino acids. CDR3 nucleotides: TGTGCCAGCAGCCTCCGCGGGACTAGCGGCTACAATGAGCAGTTCTTC. Translation: CASSLRGTSGYNEQFF.

This clonotype appeared many times. The rearrangement links TRBV3-1 to TRBJ1-2; D gene uncertain. Looked up from germline, CDR1 is LGHDT and CDR2 is YNNKEL (reference sequence). The germline V and J ends were trimmed by 1 base and 4 bases, with 10 bases remaining between them. The CDR3 covers 14 residues. As DNA, the CDR3 is TGTGCCAGCAGCCAAGTGGTATGGCCCTATGGCTACACCTTC. This translates into CASSQVVWPYGYTF.

There are a few counts of this clonotype. This chain's CDR3 is CSARLTSRDTTWGNQPQHF. Written as DNA, the CDR3 is TGCAGTGCTAGATTAACCTCAAGGGACACTACATGGGGCAATCAGCCCCAGCATTTT. The V and J genes are TRBV20-1 and TRBJ1-5; tentatively, D is TRBD1 (6 bases). This CDR3 contains 19 residues. V lost 2 bases to trimming and J lost 2 bases, with 25 bases between them. Germline CDR1 DFQATT, CDR2 SNEGSKA (reference sequence).

CDR3 bases: TGCAGCGTCTGTTTGATCGGGACTAGCGGGAGGGACTACGAGCAGTACTTC. This gives the protein CSVCLIGTSGRDYEQYF. The chain couples TRBV29-1 to TRBJ2-7, with 16 bases lining up with TRBD2. Germline values: CDR1 SQVTM, CDR2 ANQGSEA. The CDR3 spans 17 residues. The junction had 11 bases not matched to a gene; V was cut back by 6 bases and J by 3 bases.

This sequence joins TRBV28 and TRBJ2-7, with TRBD2 matching over 15 bases. The trim removed 7 bases at V and 6 bases at J, leaving 16 bases unmatched. The CDR3 sequence is 18 residues long. Germline CDR1 is MDHEN and CDR2 is SYDVKM. The CDR3 region has the DNA TGTGCCAGCAACCCAACGGTGAGGACTAGCGGGAGGGCTTCCGAGCAGTACTTC. Translating gives CASNPTVRTSGRASEQYF.

In its sample, this clonotype was seen many times. The chain recombines TRBV20-1 with TRBJ1-6; 7 bases align to TRBD1. Germline CDR1 and CDR2: DFQATT and SNEGSKA (reference sequence). Unmatched junction bases numbered 3, after V lost 3 bases and J lost 4 bases. The CDR3 sequence is 14 residues long. The CDR3 bases are TGCAGTGCTAGGAAGACAGGGTATAATTCACCCCTCCACTTT. Its translation is CSARKTGYNSPLHF.

At least ten counts were recorded for this clonotype. The chain joins TRBV18 to TRBJ1-2; D remains ambiguous. The V gene lost 2 bases and the J gene lost 6 bases, with 10 bases spanning the gap. This CDR3 region has 13 residues. Germline CDR1 is KGHSH and CDR2 is LQKENI. CDR3 residues: CASSPSREDGYTF. The CDR3 nucleotides are TGTGCCAGCTCACCAAGCCGGGAGGATGGCTACACCTTC.

This clonotype was observed at least ten times. The rearrangement joins TRBV4-2 to TRBJ2-3, with 8 bases identical to TRBD2. The germline CDR1 and CDR2 sequences are LGHNA and YNFKEQ. The CDR3 loop spans 15 amino acids. J lost 4 bases, V lost 0 bases, and 3 bases had no gene match. The CDR3: CASSQERGGPDTQYF. CDR3 nucleotides: TGTGCCAGCAGCCAAGAACGGGGGGGCCCAGATACGCAGTATTTT.

This clonotype appeared a few times. This could be a read error, since a much larger clone is one nucleotide away. The chain employs TRBV27 and TRBJ2-2; 15 bases fit TRBD2. Germline V lookup: CDR1 MNHEY, CDR2 SMNVEV (reference sequence). Trimming removed 4 bases from V and 5 bases from J; junction bases left unmatched: 5. This CDR3 has 17 amino acids. In DNA form, the CDR3 reads TGTGCCAGCAGTTCAGGGACTAGCGGGGGGTTAACCGGGGAGCTGTTTTTT. It is translated as CASSSGTSGGLTGELFF.

This clonotype was observed many times. The rearrangement joins TRBV20-1 to TRBJ2-5, with TRBD2 matching over 13 bases. The CDR3 length is 13 residues. CDR1 DFQATT and CDR2 SNEGSKA come from the germline V gene (reference sequence). V lost 5 bases to trimming and J lost 6 bases; unmatched junction nucleotides: 3. The CDR3 sequence is CSAGLAGVKTQYF. The CDR3 region has the DNA TGCAGTGCTGGACTAGCGGGAGTGAAGACCCAGTACTTC.

This rearrangement joins TRBV7-3 to TRBJ2-3; TRBD2 aligns across 12 bases. This CDR3 spans 17 amino acids. Germline V CDR1 and CDR2: SGHTA, FQGTGA. The trim removed 5 bases at V and 0 bases at J, leaving 6 bases unmatched. CDR3 region: CASSPGTSGFSTDTQYF. CDR3 DNA: TGTGCCAGCAGCCCAGGGACTAGCGGGTTTAGCACAGATACGCAGTATTTT.

Ten or more counts support this clonotype. The chain is built from TRBV7-9 and TRBJ1-2, with D maybe TRBD1 (6 bases). CDR1 is SEHNR and CDR2 is FQNEAQ in the germline V gene (reference sequence). The CDR3 runs to 15 residues. V lost 5 bases and J 4 bases, leaving 17 bases between the germline ends. This chain's CDR3 is CASSQGGGLGYGYTF. The CDR3 region has the DNA TGTGCCAGCAGCCAAGGCGGGGGCCTAGGCTATGGCTACACCTTC.

V is TRBV28 and J is TRBJ2-5, with D perhaps matching TRBD1 (6 bases). Germline CDR1 and CDR2: MDHEN and SYDVKM. V lost 5 bases and J 0 bases, leaving 22 bases between the germline ends. The CDR3 loop spans 18 amino acids. The CDR3 nucleotides are TGTGCCAGCAGTCCCCTCCTTCCACAGGGCAAAGACCAAGAGACCCAGTACTTC. Its translation is CASSPLLPQGKDQETQYF.

This clonotype was seen only a few times. The chain employs TRBV7-9 and TRBJ2-2; D not certain. The V end was cut by 3 bases, the J end by 2 bases, with 22 bases between. This CDR3 has 19 residues. Per germline, CDR1 SEHNR and CDR2 FQNEAQ (reference sequence). CDR3 protein: CASSFNPAGTKVNTGELFF. In nucleotides, the CDR3 is TGTGCCAGCAGCTTTAACCCGGCAGGAACAAAAGTTAACACCGGGGAGCTGTTTTTT.